Sequencing of this T cell receptor (beta chain) was carried out in a study of T cells after somatic rescue of genetic block. Within the sample, this clone is medium-sized. This CDR3 comprises 17 residues. The germline V gene has CDR1 MDHEN and CDR2 SYDVKM. V lost 2 bases, J lost 3 bases, and 18 bases lay in between. TCRdb keeps only in-frame clones here, not all; method: immunoSEQ multiplex PCR. Altogether approximately 15,000 clones are present, approximately 70% being singletons, with the ten largest covering less than 25%. Source material: peripheral blood mononuclear cells (PBMCs). The clonotype comes from a boy aged 10-17 years. V usage is TRBV28 and J usage is TRBJ2-3; D is perhaps TRBD1 or TRBD2 (5 bases each). CDR3 sequence: CASSLGDLASSTDTQYF. CDR3 DNA sequence: TGTGCCAGCAGTTTAGGGGACCTAGCTTCTAGTACAGATACGCAGTATTTT.